This TCR beta chain originates from a study of T cells in Graves' hyperthyroidism and ophthalmopathy. General observations from the study: From stable hyperthyroidism, ophthalmopathy was set apart by a 13 V-J model.

Points on this clonotype: The antigen remains unidentified.

Researchers took RNA transcripts and amplified the TCR beta CDR3 regions from them. When the TCR CDR3 underwent first-round RT-PCR, the HTBI primer set was used. A single record per CDR3 protein comes from TCRdb applying MiXCR to the multiplex PCR reads. In the table there are about 660,000 distinct CDR3 sequences, over 40% of which are singletons. This TCR was recovered from an adult man with Graves' disease, either hyperthyroidism or ophthalmopathy (not recorded which). The sequencing input was peripheral blood or thyroid tissue (not recorded which).

The CDR3 nucleotides read TGTGCCTGGTCCCGGGACAGGCAATTTAACTATGGCTACACCTTC. It yields the protein CAWSRDRQFNYGYTF. This chain connects TRBV7-6 to TRBJ1-2; TRBD1 matches at 8 bases. This CDR3 comprises 15 residues. CDR1 SGHVS and CDR2 FNYEAQ come from the germline V gene. J lost 1 base, V lost 11 bases, and 12 bases had no gene match.